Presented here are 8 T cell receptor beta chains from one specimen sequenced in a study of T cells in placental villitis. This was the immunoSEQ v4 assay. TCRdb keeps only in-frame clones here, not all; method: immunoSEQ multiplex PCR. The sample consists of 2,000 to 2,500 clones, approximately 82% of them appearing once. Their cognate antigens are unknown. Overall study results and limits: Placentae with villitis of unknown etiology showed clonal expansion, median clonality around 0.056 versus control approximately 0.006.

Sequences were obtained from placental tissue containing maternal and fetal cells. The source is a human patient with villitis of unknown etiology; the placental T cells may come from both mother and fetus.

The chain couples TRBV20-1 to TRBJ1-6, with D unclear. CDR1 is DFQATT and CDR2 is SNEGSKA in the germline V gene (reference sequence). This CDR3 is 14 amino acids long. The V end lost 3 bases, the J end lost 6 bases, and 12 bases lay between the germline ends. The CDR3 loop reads CSASFAFGNSPLHF. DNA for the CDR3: TGCAGTGCTAGTTTCGCCTTCGGTAATTCACCCCTCCACTTT.

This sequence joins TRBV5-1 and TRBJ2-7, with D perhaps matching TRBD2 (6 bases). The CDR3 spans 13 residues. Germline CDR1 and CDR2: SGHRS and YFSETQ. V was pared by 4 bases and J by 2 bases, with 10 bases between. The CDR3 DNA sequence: TGCGCCAGCAGCCAGGCGGGACCCTACGAGCAGTACTTC. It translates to CASSQAGPYEQYF.

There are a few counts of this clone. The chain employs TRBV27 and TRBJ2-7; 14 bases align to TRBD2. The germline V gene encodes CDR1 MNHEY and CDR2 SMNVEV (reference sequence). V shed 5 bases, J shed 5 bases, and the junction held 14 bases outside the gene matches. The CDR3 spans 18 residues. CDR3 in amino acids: CASSTNPGLAGEAHEQYF. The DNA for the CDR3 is TGTGCCAGCAGTACCAACCCGGGACTAGCGGGAGAAGCCCACGAGCAGTACTTC.

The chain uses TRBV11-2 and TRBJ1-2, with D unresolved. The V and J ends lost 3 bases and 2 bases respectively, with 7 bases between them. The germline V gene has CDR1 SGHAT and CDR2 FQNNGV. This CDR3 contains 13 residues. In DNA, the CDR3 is TGTGCCAGCAGCTTGGTTGAGAACTATGGCTACACCTTC. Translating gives CASSLVENYGYTF. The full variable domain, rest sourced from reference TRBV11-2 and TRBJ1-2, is EAGVAQSPRYKIIEKRQSVAFWCNPISGHATLYWYQQILGQGPKLLIQFQNNGVVDDSQLPKDRFSAERLKGVDSTLKIQPAKLEDSAVYLCASSLVENYGYTFGSGTRLTVV.

In nucleotides, the CDR3 is TGTGCCAGCAGACAAACTGGGGCCAACGTCCTGACTTTC. It is translated as CASRQTGANVLTF. J is TRBJ2-6 and V is TRBV6-4; D gene ambiguous. CDR1 and CDR2 (germline): MRHNA, SNTAGT. The V end lost 6 bases, the J end lost 2 bases, and 5 bases lay between the germline ends. There are 13 residues in the CDR3.

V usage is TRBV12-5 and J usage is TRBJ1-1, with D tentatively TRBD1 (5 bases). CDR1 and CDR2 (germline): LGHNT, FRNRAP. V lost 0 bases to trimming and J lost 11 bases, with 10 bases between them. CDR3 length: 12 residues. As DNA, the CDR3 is TGTGCTAGTGGTTTGGTAGCAGGGTGGGCTTTCTTT. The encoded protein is CASGLVAGWAFF.

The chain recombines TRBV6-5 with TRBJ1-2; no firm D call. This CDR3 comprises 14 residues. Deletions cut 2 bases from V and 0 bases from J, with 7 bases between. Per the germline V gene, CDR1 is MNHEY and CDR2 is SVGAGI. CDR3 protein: CASSYSGANYGYTF. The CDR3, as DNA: TGTGCCAGCAGTTACAGTGGAGCTAACTATGGCTACACCTTC.

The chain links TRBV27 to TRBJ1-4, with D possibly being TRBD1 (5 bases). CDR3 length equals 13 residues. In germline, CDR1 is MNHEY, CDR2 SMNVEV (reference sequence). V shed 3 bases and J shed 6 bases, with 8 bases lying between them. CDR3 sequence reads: CASSLWGDEKLFF. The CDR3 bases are TGTGCCAGCAGTTTGTGGGGGGATGAAAAACTGTTTTTT.